This T cell receptor beta chain was captured by sequencing in a study of blood T cell repertoires in COVID-19. Clones were sequenced by immunoSEQ multiplex PCR, and TCRdb holds only the in-frame ones, with some missing. The sample has fewer than 350,000 clones; about 91% are singletons. Per the germline V gene, CDR1 is SGHTA and CDR2 is FQGNSA. V was pared by 2 bases and J by 2 bases, with 10 bases between. The CDR3 is 14 amino acids. The sequenced material came from peripheral blood. This receptor was taken from a woman in her twenties or thirties with COVID-19, enrolled during active disease. The chain joins TRBV7-2 to TRBJ2-7; D unresolved. Written as DNA, the CDR3 is TGTGCCAGCAGCTTATCTGGCGGAACCTACGAGCAGTACGTC. Amino acids: CASSLSGGTYEQYV.